Below, 20 T cell receptor beta chains from the same sample are listed, as sequenced in a study of early T cells in non-severe SARS-CoV-2 infection. TCRdb passed the 5' RACE reads through MiXCR, listing each CDR3 protein once. Here the sample spans 85,000 to 100,000 distinct CDR3 sequences, 11% being singletons. Sequences were obtained from whole blood. The receptors were sampled from an adult who was a healthcare worker with PCR-confirmed SARS-CoV-2 infection or an uninfected control (not recorded which).

This clonotype was detected only a few times. The rearrangement links TRBV20-1 to TRBJ1-5, with D unclear. The CDR3 consists of 15 residues. Trimming stripped 2 bases from V and 6 bases from J, with 17 bases between. Germline-derived CDR1 and CDR2 are DFQATT and SNEGSKA (reference sequence). The CDR3 nucleotides are TGCAGTGCTAGATCCCCGCCTGGTAGTTTTCAGCCCCAGCATTTT. Translating gives CSARSPPGSFQPQHF.

The rearrangement uses TRBV29-1 and TRBJ2-5; 9 nucleotides agree with TRBD1. In germline, CDR1 is SQVTM, CDR2 ANQGSEA. The CDR3 is 13 residues long. The V gene end was trimmed by 4 bases and the J gene end by 5 bases; junction bases not matched to a gene: 5. The CDR3 DNA reads TGCAGCGTTGCCGGGACAGGGCAGGAGACCCAGTACTTC. Its translation is CSVAGTGQETQYF.

V usage is TRBV7-2 and J usage is TRBJ2-1; the match to TRBD2 covers 8 bases. Germline V gene lookup returns CDR1 SGHTA and CDR2 FQGNSA. The CDR3 sequence is 16 residues long. V lost 2 bases, J lost 10 bases, and 13 bases stayed unmatched. CDR3 sequence: CASSLMRAGVGGEQFF. Written as DNA, the CDR3 is TGTGCCAGCAGCTTAATGCGAGCGGGAGTGGGAGGGGAGCAGTTCTTC.

This clonotype was seen more than once but under ten times. V usage is TRBV19 and J usage is TRBJ2-3; TRBD2 is a possible D gene (6 bases). The CDR3 spans 15 residues. Germline CDR1 and CDR2: LNHDA and SQIVND (reference sequence). V lost 1 base and J 2 bases, leaving 10 bases between the germline ends. The CDR3 here is CASSIVGGYTDTQYF. In nucleotides, the CDR3 is TGTGCCAGTAGTATAGTTGGGGGGTACACAGATACGCAGTATTTT.

The V and J genes are TRBV5-1 and TRBJ2-1; TRBD2 might be the D (5 bases). Germline CDR1 is SGHRS and CDR2 is YFSETQ. This CDR3 is built from 16 residues. Trimming took off 4 bases at V and 7 bases at J, with 21 bases between the two ends. The CDR3 sequence is CASSPAPSRVGNEQFF. The CDR3, as DNA: TGCGCCAGCAGCCCCGCTCCGTCGCGGGTAGGAAATGAGCAGTTCTTC.

The chain employs TRBV30 and TRBJ2-5; TRBD2 might be the D (6 bases). The CDR3 totals 14 residues. Trimming cost V 0 bases and J 5 bases, with 13 bases left between them. Germline values: CDR1 GTSNPN, CDR2 SVGIG (reference sequence). CDR3 sequence reads: CAWSVPGGEETQYF. The CDR3 DNA follows: TGTGCCTGGAGTGTACCCGGGGGAGAGGAGACCCAGTACTTC.

This clonotype was recorded at least ten times. The chain recombines TRBV20-1 with TRBJ2-7; 9 nucleotides agree with TRBD2. The V gene end was trimmed by 0 bases and the J gene end by 5 bases; junction bases not matched to a gene: 5. This CDR3 has 14 residues. Germline CDR1 and CDR2: DFQATT and SNEGSKA (reference sequence). The CDR3 region is CSARDIAGDNEQYF. The DNA of the CDR3 is TGCAGTGCTAGAGATATAGCGGGAGACAACGAGCAGTACTTC.

As concerns this clonotype: Just one base apart from a much larger clone, this may be a read error. V usage is TRBV5-1 and J usage is TRBJ1-6; 8 bases agree with TRBD1. The CDR3 consists of 17 residues. Trimming cost V 1 base and J 10 bases; bases outside gene matches: 13. Germline V lookup: CDR1 SGHRS, CDR2 YFSETQ. CDR3 protein: CASSLWRTGQVESPLHF. In DNA form, the CDR3 reads TGCGCCAGCAGCTTGTGGCGTACGGGACAGGTCGAATCACCCCTCCACTTT.

The CDR3 loop reads CAGRREAEAFF. CDR3 sequence (DNA): TGTGCCGGTCGGAGGGAGGCTGAAGCTTTCTTT. This chain links TRBV2 with TRBJ1-1; the D is unclear. The CDR3 extends over 11 amino acids. Looked up from germline, CDR1 is SNHLY and CDR2 is FYNNEI. V was cut by 11 bases and J by 6 bases, with 13 bases left in between.

The chain combines TRBV24-1 with TRBJ2-2, with D unclear. The CDR3 is made up of 13 amino acids. V lost 10 bases to trimming and J lost 3 bases, with 11 bases between them. The V gene's germline CDR1 is KGHDR and CDR2 SFDVKD. This CDR3 reads CATKGPYTGELFF. The CDR3, as DNA: TGTGCCACGAAAGGGCCTTACACCGGGGAGCTGTTTTTT.

This clonotype was counted between two and nine times. The chain employs TRBV12-3 or TRBV12-4 and TRBJ2-5; perhaps TRBD1 as D (7 bases). This CDR3 is 15 amino acids long. V lost 5 bases, J lost 4 bases, and 17 bases lay in between. CDR3 sequence reads: CASSHFRGVGETQYF. Here the CDR3 DNA reads TGTGCCAGCAGTCATTTCAGGGGGGTCGGAGAGACCCAGTACTTC.

This clonotype was found a few times. The rearrangement uses TRBV20-1 and TRBJ2-1, with 10 bases matching TRBD2. The trim removed 1 base at V and 4 bases at J, leaving 19 bases unmatched. Germline V lookup: CDR1 DFQATT, CDR2 SNEGSKA (reference sequence). The CDR3 has 20 amino acids. This CDR3 is CSARARGGTSVLKGYNEQFF. The CDR3 region has the DNA TGCAGTGCTAGAGCCCGCGGGGGGACTAGCGTTTTAAAGGGGTACAATGAGCAGTTCTTC.

This clonotype was picked up one time. Just one base apart from a much larger clone, this may be a read error. Here the CDR3 reads CASSQGHGTGGLFF. The CDR3 nucleotides are TGTGCCAGCAGCCAGGGGCATGGCACCGGGGGGCTGTTTTTT. This chain joins TRBV4-2 and TRBJ2-2; the D gene is possibly TRBD2 (6 bases). Germline V gene sequence: CDR1 LGHNA, CDR2 YNFKEQ. The CDR3 has 14 amino acids.

The chain links TRBV6-5 to TRBJ1-4, with 7 bases aligning to TRBD1. J lost 5 bases, V lost 2 bases, and 2 bases had no gene match. The V gene's germline CDR1 is MNHEY and CDR2 SVGAGI. The CDR3 totals 14 residues. This chain's CDR3 is CASSYIQGNEKLFF. The DNA of the CDR3 is TGTGCCAGCAGTTACATACAGGGGAATGAAAAACTGTTTTTT.

This rearrangement joins TRBV20-1 to TRBJ2-7, with TRBD2 matching over 9 bases. CDR1 and CDR2 from the germline V gene are DFQATT and SNEGSKA (reference sequence). The CDR3 runs 12 residues. V shed 5 bases, J shed 3 bases, and the junction held 2 bases outside the gene matches. CDR3 DNA: TGCAGTGCTTCGCGGGGGGGCTACGAGCAGTACTTC. It codes for CSASRGGYEQYF.

This clonotype was detected many times. This chain links TRBV7-9 with TRBJ1-2; TRBD1 agrees at 9 bases. The germline gives CDR1 SEHNR, CDR2 FQNEAQ (reference sequence). The V gene end was trimmed by 5 bases and the J gene end by 4 bases; junction bases not matched to a gene: 8. This CDR3 contains 15 residues. The CDR3 sequence: CASSIKTGGAYGYTF. CDR3 nucleotide sequence: TGTGCCAGCAGCATAAAGACAGGGGGGGCCTATGGCTACACCTTC.

This clonotype was detected a few times. The V gene is TRBV7-9, the J gene TRBJ2-3; D might be TRBD1 (5 bases). Per the germline V gene, CDR1 is SEHNR and CDR2 is FQNEAQ (reference sequence). V lost 5 bases and J lost 1, with 10 bases in between. The CDR3 loop spans 14 amino acids. The CDR3 here is CASSPQTGTDTQYF. The CDR3 DNA is TGTGCCAGCAGCCCCCAGACAGGCACAGATACGCAGTATTTT.

The chain links TRBV7-8 to TRBJ2-2, with D possibly being TRBD2 (5 bases). The CDR3 has 16 residues. V was cut by 2 bases and J by 0 bases, with 10 bases left in between. Germline loops: CDR1 SGHVS, CDR2 FQNEAQ. The CDR3 spells CASSLRAGANTGELFF. The CDR3 DNA reads TGTGCCAGCAGCTTAAGAGCCGGGGCGAACACCGGGGAGCTGTTTTTT.

The V call is TRBV6-2 or TRBV6-3, the J call TRBJ2-3; possibly TRBD1 for D (5 bases). The V end was cut by 0 bases, the J end by 4 bases, with 20 bases between. The germline CDR1 and CDR2 sequences are MNHEY and SVGEGT. The CDR3 loop spans 18 amino acids. The CDR3: CASSYSRFVGQEADTQYF. CDR3 sequence (DNA): TGTGCCAGCAGTTACTCGAGGTTTGTAGGACAAGAAGCAGATACGCAGTATTTT.

This chain links TRBV25-1 with TRBJ1-5; D gene ambiguous. CDR1 and CDR2 from the germline V gene are MGHDK and SYGVNS. The CDR3 runs to 12 residues. The ends were cut back, 5 bases at V and 4 bases at J, with 6 bases in the middle. CDR3 residues: CASSTQNQPQHF. CDR3 DNA: TGTGCCAGCAGTACTCAAAATCAGCCCCAGCATTTT.